The 22 T cell receptor beta chains listed next were all sequenced from one sample in a study of shared clonotypes between healthy human individuals. Naive CD8 cells lacked CD45RO, underwent positive selection for CCR7 and left out terminally differentiated effector memory CD45RA+ cells. TCRdb keeps only in-frame clones here, not all; method: immunoSEQ multiplex PCR. The data contain about 2.1 million clones, 90% to 95% of them singletons. Sequencing was performed on naive CD8+ T cells from PBMCs. The receptors here all came from a man between 18 and 35 years old in good health. Some clones in this sample may be carry-over from other donors' samples.

The V gene is TRBV5-1, the J gene TRBJ2-2, with D unresolved. The length of the CDR3 is 17 residues. Trimming cost V 2 bases and J 0 bases, with 14 bases left between them. CDR1 and CDR2 from the germline V gene are SGHRS and YFSETQ. The CDR3 coding sequence is TGCGCCAGCAGCTTAAACCACCTCTGGGCGAACACCGGGGAGCTGTTTTTT. Its protein product is CASSLNHLWANTGELFF.

The rearrangement links TRBV4-1 to TRBJ2-3; 16 bases align to TRBD2. Trimming removed 3 bases from V and 7 bases from J; junction bases left unmatched: 13. The CDR3 sequence is 19 residues long. CDR1 and CDR2 from the germline V gene are MGHRA and YSYEKL. The DNA for the CDR3 is TGCGCCAGCAGCCATTTCTCCCCGGGACTAGCGGGAGGGCCGTATACGCAGTATTTT. It specifies CASSHFSPGLAGGPYTQYF.

This clone was observed once. The rearrangement links TRBV27 to TRBJ2-7; a possible D gene is TRBD1 (7 bases). Germline V CDR1 and CDR2: MNHEY, SMNVEV (reference sequence). With 2 bases removed from V and 2 bases from J, the gap between germline ends came to 13 bases. This CDR3 is built from 15 residues. CDR3 sequence reads: CASSLTQGGTYEQYF. The CDR3 DNA sequence: TGTGCCAGCAGTTTAACGCAGGGGGGTACCTACGAGCAGTACTTC.

V usage is TRBV7-9 and J usage is TRBJ1-1; 7 bases map to TRBD1. The germline V gene encodes CDR1 SEHNR and CDR2 FQNEAQ (reference sequence). V lost 1 base and J lost 5; bases outside the gene matches: 10. The CDR3 spans 16 residues. CDR3 sequence reads: CASSLDYRGAGTEAFF. The CDR3 DNA reads TGTGCCAGCAGCTTAGATTACAGGGGCGCAGGGACTGAAGCTTTCTTT.

Comments on this clone: The same CDR3 can be traced to other DNA sequences in this sample. The chain joins TRBV5-1 to TRBJ2-1, with 12 positions matching TRBD2. With V trimmed by 4 bases and J by 4 bases, 3 bases remained unmatched. This CDR3 contains 15 residues. Germline assignment: CDR1 SGHRS and CDR2 YFSETQ. The chain's CDR3 is CASSPGLAGYNEQFF. The DNA of the CDR3 is TGCGCCAGCAGCCCTGGACTAGCGGGATACAATGAGCAGTTCTTC.

The rearrangement uses TRBV10-3 and TRBJ1-5, with a possible D match to TRBD1 (6 bases). Between the trimmed V and J ends, which lost 0 bases and 7 bases, there was a span of 13 bases. The CDR3 loop spans 15 amino acids. The germline V gene has CDR1 ENHRY and CDR2 SYGVKD. The CDR3 loop is CAISESMQGNQPQHF. DNA of the CDR3: TGTGCCATCAGTGAGTCGATGCAGGGGAACCAGCCCCAGCATTTT.

The CDR3 bases are TGTGCCAGCAGTTTTTCGGGCTTAGTAGAGCAGTACTTC. As protein: CASSFSGLVEQYF. The chain carries TRBV27 and TRBJ2-7; no definite D call. The CDR3 contains 13 residues. Trimming took off 3 bases at V and 7 bases at J, with 13 bases between the two ends. Germline V gives CDR1 MNHEY, CDR2 SMNVEV (reference sequence).

This clone was counted a few times. The chain employs TRBV11-3 and TRBJ2-7, with TRBD2 identical over 11 bases. Germline assignment: CDR1 SGHNT and CDR2 YENEEA. V dropped 5 bases and J dropped 3; count of bases not matched to a gene: 6. The CDR3 extends over 15 amino acids. CDR3 sequence reads: CASSHGLAGHYEQYF. The DNA of the CDR3 is TGTGCCAGCAGCCACGGACTAGCGGGCCACTACGAGCAGTACTTC.

J is TRBJ1-5 and V is TRBV23-1; 9 positions agree with TRBD1. TRBV23-1 counts as an open reading frame of uncertain function. V lost 1 base to trimming and J lost 2 bases; unmatched junction nucleotides: 9. The CDR3 sequence is 18 residues long. The CDR3 spells CASSQWDRVALGNQPQHF. The CDR3 DNA is TGCGCCAGCAGTCAATGGGACAGGGTGGCCCTAGGCAATCAGCCCCAGCATTTT.

This chain joins TRBV27 and TRBJ2-5; no clear D gene. Looked up from germline, CDR1 is MNHEY and CDR2 is SMNVEV (reference sequence). This CDR3 is 14 amino acids long. V lost 5 bases and J 5 bases, leaving 15 bases between the germline ends. The DNA of the CDR3 is TGTGCCAGCAGTCTGCGCCAGCGAATGGAGACCCAGTACTTC. Translating it yields CASSLRQRMETQYF.

The rearrangement links TRBV4-3 to TRBJ2-1; no clear D gene. Germline V gene sequence: CDR1 LGHNA, CDR2 YSLEER. Trimming took off 0 bases at V and 1 base at J, with 13 bases between the two ends. The CDR3 contains 17 residues. CDR3 loop: CASSQDYPSLSYNEQFF. The CDR3 DNA reads as TGCGCCAGCAGCCAAGATTATCCCAGCTTGTCCTACAATGAGCAGTTCTTC.

The chain carries TRBV29-1 and TRBJ2-7; tentative D call: TRBD2 (6 bases). V was clipped by 2 bases and J by 0 bases, with 8 bases between them. The CDR3 is 13 residues long. CDR1 and CDR2 from the germline V gene are SQVTM and ANQGSEA. The CDR3 here is CSVEMGGSYEQYF. For the CDR3, the DNA is TGCAGCGTTGAAATGGGGGGCTCCTACGAGCAGTACTTC.

The V call is TRBV27, the J call TRBJ1-1; 8 nucleotides agree with TRBD1. The CDR3 has 16 residues. Trimming took 5 bases from V and 7 from J; bases not matched to a gene: 15. In germline, CDR1 is MNHEY, CDR2 SMNVEV (reference sequence). Written as DNA, the CDR3 is TGTGCCAGCAGTCCCTACTCCCCGGACAGGGAGGGTGAAGCTTTCTTT. Its translation is CASSPYSPDREGEAFF.

This chain joins TRBV9 and TRBJ2-7, with 12 bases identical to TRBD2. Germline V lookup: CDR1 SGDLS, CDR2 YYNGEE. J lost 3 bases, V lost 0 bases, and 4 bases had no gene match. The CDR3 is made up of 16 amino acids. The CDR3 DNA reads TGTGCCAGCAGCGTAGCGGGGACTAGCGGGCTCTACGAGCAGTACTTC. Residues: CASSVAGTSGLYEQYF.

This sequence joins TRBV6-5 and TRBJ1-5, with a possible D match to TRBD1 (5 bases). This CDR3 spans 15 amino acids. Germline CDR1 reads MNHEY; CDR2 reads SVGAGI. Trimming removed 6 bases from V and 8 bases from J, with 20 bases in between. CDR3 sequence reads: CASSHELGAGEPQHF. For the CDR3, the DNA is TGTGCCAGCAGCCACGAGTTAGGGGCGGGTGAGCCCCAGCATTTT.

The J gene is TRBJ2-7, the V gene TRBV11-2, with a possible D match to TRBD1 (5 bases). CDR1 and CDR2 (germline): SGHAT, FQNNGV. V was pared by 3 bases and J by 2 bases, with 11 bases between. CDR3 length: 14 amino acids. DNA of the CDR3: TGTGCCAGCAGCTTTGGTGCCAGGGCCTACGAGCAGTACTTC. It codes for CASSFGARAYEQYF.

This rearrangement joins TRBV4-3 to TRBJ1-1; D unresolved. This CDR3 has 14 residues. V was clipped by 2 bases and J by 4 bases, with 11 bases between them. Per germline, CDR1 LGHNA and CDR2 YSLEER. The CDR3 sequence is CASSQREAATEAFF. CDR3 DNA sequence: TGCGCCAGCAGCCAAAGAGAAGCGGCCACTGAAGCTTTCTTT.

V usage is TRBV29-1 and J usage is TRBJ2-7; perhaps D is TRBD1 or TRBD2 (5 bases each). The germline gives CDR1 SQVTM, CDR2 ANQGSEA. This CDR3 comprises 16 residues. The V and J ends lost 6 bases and 0 bases respectively, with 21 bases between them. The CDR3 coding sequence is TGCAGCGTCTATAGGGACCTTGCGGCCGGCTCCTACGAGCAGTACTTC. As protein: CSVYRDLAAGSYEQYF.

The V gene is TRBV11-3, the J gene TRBJ2-1; unclear D gene. Germline V gene lookup returns CDR1 SGHNT and CDR2 YENEEA. This CDR3 contains 13 residues. V lost 4 bases, J lost 5 bases, and 9 bases lay in between. Here the CDR3 reads CASSWAPDNEQFF. In nucleotides, the CDR3 is TGTGCCAGCAGCTGGGCACCTGACAATGAGCAGTTCTTC.

This clone was recorded a few times. This chain links TRBV19 with TRBJ2-5; 8 bases agree with TRBD1. The CDR3 is 14 amino acids. Per germline, CDR1 LNHDA and CDR2 SQIVND (reference sequence). Trimming cost V 4 bases and J 5 bases; bases outside gene matches: 6. This CDR3 is CASSTRTGYETQYF. The CDR3 DNA is TGTGCCAGTAGTACGAGGACAGGGTACGAGACCCAGTACTTC.

The chain recombines TRBV7-3 with TRBJ2-3; 9 bases are shared with TRBD1. In germline, CDR1 is SGHTA, CDR2 FQGTGA. With 4 bases clipped from V and 2 bases from J, the junction kept 7 bases outside the gene matches. The CDR3 length is 16 residues. The CDR3 region has the DNA TGTGCCAGCAGCTCTACAGGGGGCTCTTTCACAGATACGCAGTATTTT. This codes for CASSSTGGSFTDTQYF.

The V and J genes are TRBV19 and TRBJ1-1; D gene unclear. CDR3 size: 12 residues. Trimming took off 3 bases at V and 8 bases at J, with 10 bases between the two ends. Germline values: CDR1 LNHDA, CDR2 SQIVND (reference sequence). The CDR3 DNA follows: TGTGCCAGTAGTATGCGAACAGCAGAAGCTTTCTTT. Protein: CASSMRTAEAFF.